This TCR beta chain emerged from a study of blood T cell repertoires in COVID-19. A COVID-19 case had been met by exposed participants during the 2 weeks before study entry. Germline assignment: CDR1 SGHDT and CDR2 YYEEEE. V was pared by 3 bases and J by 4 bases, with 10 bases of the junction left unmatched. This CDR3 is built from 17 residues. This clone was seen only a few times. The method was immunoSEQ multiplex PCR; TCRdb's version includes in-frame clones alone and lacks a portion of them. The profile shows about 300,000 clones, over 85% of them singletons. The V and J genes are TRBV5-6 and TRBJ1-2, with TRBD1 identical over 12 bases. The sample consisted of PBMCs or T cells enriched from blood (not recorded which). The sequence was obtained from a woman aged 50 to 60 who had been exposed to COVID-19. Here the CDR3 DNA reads TGTGCCAGCAGCTATCCCTCCGGGACAGGGGGCACCTATGGCTACACCTTC. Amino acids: CASSYPSGTGGTYGYTF.